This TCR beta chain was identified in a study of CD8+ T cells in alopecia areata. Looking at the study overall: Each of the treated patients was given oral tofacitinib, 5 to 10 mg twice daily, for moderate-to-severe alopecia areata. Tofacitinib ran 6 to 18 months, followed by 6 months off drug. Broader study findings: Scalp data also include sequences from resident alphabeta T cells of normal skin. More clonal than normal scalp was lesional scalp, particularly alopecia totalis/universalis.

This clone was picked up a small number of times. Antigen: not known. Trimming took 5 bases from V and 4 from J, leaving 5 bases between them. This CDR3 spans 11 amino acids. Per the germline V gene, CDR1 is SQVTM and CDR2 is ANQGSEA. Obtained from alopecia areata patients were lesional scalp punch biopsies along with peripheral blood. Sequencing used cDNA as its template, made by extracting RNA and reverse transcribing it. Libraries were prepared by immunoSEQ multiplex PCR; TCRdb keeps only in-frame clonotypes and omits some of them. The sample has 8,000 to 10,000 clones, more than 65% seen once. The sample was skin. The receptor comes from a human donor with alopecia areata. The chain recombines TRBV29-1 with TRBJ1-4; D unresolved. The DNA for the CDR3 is TGCAGCGTTTGGTTTAATGAAAAACTGTTTTTT. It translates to CSVWFNEKLFF.